Each of the 21 T cell receptor beta chains below was sequenced from the same sample in a study of OX40 agonist ivuxolimab in advanced cancers. The table came from immunoSEQ multiplex PCR; TCRdb's copy has only in-frame clones and leaves some out. The table includes about 85,000 clones, 70% to 90% detected once. The sequencing here drew on CD4+ or CD8+ T cells sorted from blood, taken in a trial of the OX40 agonist ivuxolimab. The receptors derive from an adult with an advanced solid tumor such as melanoma, head and neck, liver or kidney cancer.

The chain is built from TRBV9 and TRBJ2-1; D unclear. The CDR3 runs 17 residues. Germline V lookup: CDR1 SGDLS, CDR2 YYNGEE. The V and J ends lost 2 bases and 5 bases respectively, with 20 bases between them. CDR3 loop: CASSVEYHTWGNNEQFF. In DNA, the CDR3 is TGTGCCAGCAGCGTTGAGTATCATACGTGGGGAAACAATGAGCAGTTCTTC.

In its sample, this clone was seen a few times. The chain has TRBV20-1 and TRBJ1-1; D gene ambiguous. Trimming shortened V by 3 bases and J by 6 bases, and 8 bases separated the two germline ends. Germline CDR1 reads DFQATT; CDR2 reads SNEGSKA (reference sequence). The CDR3 extends over 11 amino acids. The DNA of the CDR3 is TGCAGTGCTAGTTCGACCCCTGAAGCTTTCTTT. It translates to CSASSTPEAFF.

The V and J genes are TRBV7-2 and TRBJ2-3, with D perhaps given as TRBD1 or TRBD2 (6 bases each). Per the germline V gene, CDR1 is SGHTA and CDR2 is FQGNSA. The CDR3 runs to 15 residues. V was pared by 2 bases and J by 5 bases, with 14 bases between. In nucleotides, the CDR3 is TGTGCCAGCAGCTTAATGTACGGGGGCGGAGATACGCAGTATTTT. Its protein is CASSLMYGGGDTQYF.

This clone was recorded only once. The rearrangement joins TRBV7-2 to TRBJ1-1; D might be TRBD1 (5 bases). The CDR3 length is 14 residues. Germline CDR1 is SGHTA and CDR2 is FQGNSA. Trimming took 0 bases from V and 4 from J, leaving 9 bases between them. CDR3 in DNA: TGTGCCAGCAGCTTAGCGACAGTCGGCACTGAAGCTTTCTTT. Translated: CASSLATVGTEAFF.

This clone was counted once. The J gene is TRBJ2-2, the V gene TRBV30; D possibly uses TRBD1 or TRBD2 (6 bases each). Germline V lookup: CDR1 GTSNPN, CDR2 SVGIG (reference sequence). Trimming removed 4 bases at V and 7 bases at J, with 7 bases between. The CDR3 runs to 11 residues. The CDR3 coding sequence is TGTGCCTGGAAGGGGGGCGGGGAGCTGTTTTTT. It encodes CAWKGGGELFF. Full variable domain (rest looked up from reference TRBV30 and TRBJ2-2): SQTIHQWPATLVQPVGSPLSLECTVEGTSNPNLYWYRQAAGRGLQLLFYSVGIGQISSEVPQNLSASRPQDRQFILSSKKLLLSDSGFYLCAWKGGGELFFGEGSRLTVL.

This sequence joins TRBV4-3 and TRBJ1-2; D is undetermined. The CDR3 spans 14 residues. The germline V gene has CDR1 LGHNA and CDR2 YSLEER. Trimming took 0 bases from V and 6 from J, leaving 11 bases between them. CDR3 nucleotides: TGCGCCAGCAGCCAAGATCTTTTGCGTGATGGCTACACCTTC. This gives the protein CASSQDLLRDGYTF.

The gene calls are TRBV6-4 and TRBJ2-1, with D maybe TRBD2 (6 bases). The germline V and J ends were trimmed by 3 bases and 10 bases, with 22 bases remaining between them. The CDR3 is 16 amino acids. Germline V gives CDR1 MRHNA, CDR2 SNTAGT. CDR3 loop: CASSEAGTGSKREQFF. CDR3 nucleotide sequence: TGTGCCAGCAGTGAAGCCGGGACTGGGTCAAAAAGGGAGCAGTTCTTC.

The chain uses TRBV30 and TRBJ1-2; D possibly corresponds to TRBD1 (5 bases). The CDR3 loop spans 13 amino acids. The V gene's germline CDR1 is GTSNPN and CDR2 SVGIG (reference sequence). V was shortened by 4 bases and J by 3 bases, with 12 bases between the two germline ends. CDR3 in DNA: TGTGCCTGGAATCCAGGGAGCCACTATGGCTACACCTTC. Its translation is CAWNPGSHYGYTF.

This chain connects TRBV30 to TRBJ1-2; tentatively, D is TRBD1 (6 bases). Germline values: CDR1 GTSNPN, CDR2 SVGIG (reference sequence). The CDR3 runs 14 residues. Between the trimmed V and J ends, which lost 8 bases and 2 bases, there was a span of 18 bases. CDR3 sequence (DNA): TGTGCCCTCAAGGGAGACAGGCGAAACTATGGCTACACCTTC. This encodes CALKGDRRNYGYTF.

The CDR3 sequence: CASSPLTGSYNSPLHF. In DNA form, the CDR3 reads TGTGCCAGCAGTCCCCTGACAGGCTCCTATAATTCACCCCTCCACTTT. The chain joins TRBV27 to TRBJ1-6; TRBD1 is a possible D gene (6 bases). The ends were cut back, 5 bases at V and 0 bases at J, with 11 bases in the middle. The CDR3 runs to 16 residues. The germline gives CDR1 MNHEY, CDR2 SMNVEV (reference sequence).

The V call is TRBV4-2, the J call TRBJ2-3; TRBD2 might be the D (7 bases). The CDR3 covers 18 residues. Per germline, CDR1 LGHNA and CDR2 YNFKEQ. V lost 5 bases to trimming and J lost 2 bases, with 23 bases between them. DNA of the CDR3: TGTGCCAGCAGCGACGGAAGGAATCGCGGGGGACACACAGATACGCAGTATTTT. This codes for CASSDGRNRGGHTDTQYF.

This rearrangement joins TRBV6-5 to TRBJ2-2, with D perhaps TRBD2 (6 bases). The CDR3 has 14 amino acids. Germline V CDR1 and CDR2: MNHEY, SVGAGI. V was trimmed by 6 bases and J by 3 bases, leaving 11 bases between them. The CDR3 DNA reads TGTGCCAGCAGGCGGACGGGGGACACCGGGGAGCTGTTTTTT. As protein: CASRRTGDTGELFF.

This rearrangement joins TRBV5-1 to TRBJ1-1; 7 bases are shared with TRBD1. CDR3 length equals 15 residues. J gave up 2 bases and V 4 bases, and 8 bases lay outside the gene matches. CDR1 SGHRS and CDR2 YFSETQ come from the germline V gene. The CDR3 DNA is TGCGCCAGCAGCCTGGACAGGCCAGGAAACACTGAAGCTTTCTTT. This encodes CASSLDRPGNTEAFF.

The chain recombines TRBV7-3 with TRBJ2-5, with D perhaps being TRBD1 or TRBD2 (5 bases each). CDR1 and CDR2 (germline): SGHTA, FQGTGA. This CDR3 has 13 amino acids. V was shortened by 2 bases and J by 11 bases, with 15 bases between the two germline ends. This CDR3 is CASSLQGLGEQYF. The CDR3 DNA reads as TGTGCCAGCAGCTTACAGGGTCTTGGGGAGCAGTACTTC.

This chain uses TRBV28 with TRBJ2-1, with D possibly being TRBD1 (6 bases). V was clipped by 2 bases and J by 7 bases, with 15 bases between them. CDR1 and CDR2 from the germline V gene are MDHEN and SYDVKM. This CDR3 spans 15 amino acids. The CDR3 nucleotides read TGTGCCAGCAGTTTAATAAATCAGGGGTGGAATGAGCAGTTCTTC. Amino acids: CASSLINQGWNEQFF.

The CDR3 protein is CAISGEYNQPQHF. In DNA, the CDR3 is TGTGCCATCAGTGGAGAATACAATCAGCCCCAGCATTTT. J is TRBJ1-5 and V is TRBV10-3; no definite D call. The germline gives CDR1 ENHRY, CDR2 SYGVKD. The CDR3 is made up of 13 amino acids. Trimming took 4 bases from V and 3 from J, leaving 7 bases between them.

The J gene is TRBJ1-2, the V gene TRBV6-6, with D uncertain. Germline V gene lookup returns CDR1 MNHNY and CDR2 SVGAGI (reference sequence). The CDR3 covers 12 residues. V dropped 7 bases and J dropped 0 bases, with 6 bases sitting between them. The CDR3 DNA reads as TGTGCCAGCACCGGGGCTAACTATGGCTACACCTTC. Translated, it gives CASTGANYGYTF.

V usage is TRBV18 and J usage is TRBJ2-3; 9 bases line up with TRBD1. After removal of 1 base from V and 1 base from J, the junction contained 0 bases not matched to a gene. This CDR3 region has 15 residues. The germline V gene has CDR1 KGHSH and CDR2 LQKENI. In DNA form, the CDR3 reads TGTGCCAGCTCACCACGGACAGGGGGCACAGATACGCAGTATTTT. This sequence encodes CASSPRTGGTDTQYF.

J is TRBJ2-5 and V is TRBV9; D not resolved. Between the trimmed V and J ends, which lost 4 bases and 5 bases, there was a span of 15 bases. The CDR3 is 14 amino acids. Germline V gene data show CDR1 as SGDLS and CDR2 as YYNGEE. The chain's CDR3 is CASSPRTDGETQYF. The CDR3 region has the DNA TGTGCCAGCAGCCCCCGGACGGATGGGGAGACCCAGTACTTC.

The sample holds a few counts of this clone. The V and J genes are TRBV9 and TRBJ1-2; no definite D call. The CDR3 runs 14 residues. The germline V gene encodes CDR1 SGDLS and CDR2 YYNGEE. Trimming left V 0 bases short and J 8 bases short, with 14 bases between. CDR3 DNA: TGTGCCAGCAGCGTAGGTTTAGGGCTGGGCGGCTACACCTTC. Its translation: CASSVGLGLGGYTF.

The chain couples TRBV4-1 to TRBJ1-1; possibly TRBD1 for D (5 bases). The V gene lost 4 bases and the J gene lost 0 bases, with 12 bases spanning the gap. Germline V gene sequence: CDR1 MGHRA, CDR2 YSYEKL. The CDR3 length is 15 residues. CDR3 nucleotide sequence: TGCGCCAGCAGCCCTCGGGGACTGCTGAACACTGAAGCTTTCTTT. Translation: CASSPRGLLNTEAFF.